A single sample gave rise to the 4 T cell receptor beta chains below, sequenced in a study of cytomegalovirus exposure and HLA in healthy donors. Amplification used 60 Vbeta primers and 13 Jbeta primers. Measured with immunoSEQ multiplex PCR; TCRdb has only the in-frame clones, and not every one. Of 150,000 to 200,000 clones listed, around four fifths were seen once; the top ten hold 6% to 8%. Material for sequencing was PBMCs. These receptors originate from a male donor in good health and CMV-seropositive.

This chain connects TRBV9 to TRBJ1-1; TRBD1 might be the D (6 bases). CDR1 and CDR2 from the germline V gene are SGDLS and YYNGEE. CDR3 length: 15 amino acids. V shed 2 bases and J shed 6 bases, with 17 bases lying between them. CDR3 amino acids: CASSVAGQSHAEAFF. The CDR3 DNA reads as TGTGCCAGCAGCGTGGCAGGACAGAGCCACGCTGAAGCTTTCTTT.

This clone was counted a few times. The DNA of the CDR3 is TGTGCCAGCAGCGAGACAGGGGAGCGAACCGGGGAGCTGTTTTTT. Protein sequence: CASSETGERTGELFF. The chain combines TRBV11-3 with TRBJ2-2; TRBD1 aligns across 8 bases. Germline loops: CDR1 SGHNT, CDR2 YENEEA. The V segment lost 5 bases and the J segment 5 bases; nucleotides outside the gene matches: 7. The CDR3 runs to 15 residues.

The rearrangement joins TRBV6-4 to TRBJ2-3; tentatively, D is TRBD1 (5 bases). Germline V lookup: CDR1 MRHNA, CDR2 SNTAGT. The V end was cut by 6 bases, the J end by 1 base, with 11 bases between. The CDR3 has 14 amino acids. The CDR3 is CASRVKGRTDTQYF. The CDR3 DNA sequence: TGTGCCAGCAGGGTTAAGGGGCGCACAGATACGCAGTATTTT.

J is TRBJ1-6 and V is TRBV14; no definite D call. Deletions cut 6 bases from V and 5 bases from J, with 8 bases between. This CDR3 is built from 13 residues. CDR1 and CDR2 (germline): SGHDN, FVKESK. The DNA for the CDR3 is TGTGCCAGCAGGGTAGTAGATAATTCACCCCTCCACTTT. Protein: CASRVVDNSPLHF. Variable domain in full (rest from reference TRBV14 and TRBJ1-6): EAGVTQFPSHSVIEKGQTVTLRCDPISGHDNLYWYRRVMGKEIKFLLHFVKESKQDESGMPNNRFLAERTGGTYSTLKVQPAELEDSGVYFCASRVVDNSPLHFGNGTRLTVT.